These 32 T cell receptor beta chains came from one sample sequenced in a study of cytotoxic CD8 clonotypes in ibrutinib-treated CLL. TCRdb's table, derived via immunoSEQ multiplex PCR, lists solely in-frame clones and lacks some. The repertoire holds 250,000 to 350,000 clones, with approximately 76% as singletons. Sequencing was performed on PBMCs, taken at disease progression, from a patient treated with ibrutinib. These receptors all come from a human donor with chronic lymphocytic leukemia.

This clone has a handful of counts. V gene TRBV7-6 combines with J gene TRBJ1-3; D unresolved. CDR3 length: 15 amino acids. CDR1 and CDR2 from the germline V gene are SGHVS and FNYEAQ. V was clipped by 5 bases and J by 0 bases, with 11 bases between them. CDR3 nucleotides: TGTGCCAGCAGCGATTCTACAGTCTCTGGAAACACCATATATTTT. Translating it yields CASSDSTVSGNTIYF.

The chain employs TRBV9 and TRBJ2-5; D remains unclear. The V and J ends lost 3 bases and 6 bases respectively, with 3 bases between them. CDR1 is SGDLS and CDR2 is YYNGEE in the germline V gene. This CDR3 is built from 10 residues. CDR3 region: CASSGKTQYF. The CDR3 DNA reads TGTGCCAGCAGCGGGAAGACCCAGTACTTC. Looking up the rest from reference TRBV9 and TRBJ2-5 gives the full variable domain: DSGVTQTPKHLITATGQRVTLRCSPRSGDLSVYWYQQSLDQGLQFLIQYYNGEERAKGNILERFSAQQFPDLHSELNLSSLELGDSALYFCASSGKTQYFGPGTRLLVL.

The genes are TRBV20-1 and TRBJ2-1; no reliable D call. V lost 0 bases and J lost 10, with 4 bases in between. The length of the CDR3 is 10 residues. The germline V gene has CDR1 DFQATT and CDR2 SNEGSKA (reference sequence). CDR3 nucleotide sequence: TGCAGTGCTAGAGAGGTAGAGCAGTTCTTC. Its protein product is CSAREVEQFF.

This clone was seen a handful of times. The CDR3 here is CAISEKQSINSPLHF. In DNA form, the CDR3 reads TGTGCCATCAGTGAGAAACAGTCAATTAATTCACCCCTCCACTTT. The genes are TRBV10-3 and TRBJ1-6, with D unclear. Germline assignment: CDR1 ENHRY and CDR2 SYGVKD. V was pared by 2 bases and J by 6 bases, with 11 bases between. The CDR3 contains 15 residues.

Here the CDR3 DNA reads TGCAGTGTATCGGGGGAAGATACGCAGTATTTT. Translation: CSVSGEDTQYF. This chain joins TRBV20-1 and TRBJ2-3, with D perhaps TRBD2 (6 bases). This CDR3 is 11 amino acids long. Trimming stripped 7 bases from V and 5 bases from J, with 10 bases between. The germline gives CDR1 DFQATT, CDR2 SNEGSKA (reference sequence).

A single count supports this clone. The gene calls are TRBV29-1 and TRBJ2-3; D is unclear. The V and J ends lost 6 bases and 15 bases respectively, with 25 bases between them. The CDR3 is 13 residues long. CDR1 is SQVTM and CDR2 is ANQGSEA in the germline V gene. CDR3 DNA sequence: TGCAGCGTAGGTACTATCGGTGGGCGCGGTGGTTATTTT. It specifies CSVGTIGGRGGYF.

The rearrangement joins TRBV4-3 to TRBJ2-7; the D gene is possibly TRBD2 (6 bases). V was cut by 0 bases and J by 4 bases, with 16 bases left in between. The CDR3 totals 16 residues. Germline lookup yields CDR1 LGHNA and CDR2 YSLEER. This CDR3 is CASSQDLGGELYEQYF. CDR3 nucleotides: TGCGCCAGCAGCCAAGATCTCGGGGGAGAATTGTACGAGCAGTACTTC.

The chain recombines TRBV7-9 with TRBJ2-7; D perhaps matches TRBD1 (6 bases). The CDR3 is 12 amino acids. The germline CDR1 and CDR2 sequences are SEHNR and FQNEAQ (reference sequence). Trimming took 2 bases from V and 7 from J, leaving 9 bases between them. The CDR3 DNA is TGTGCCAGCAGCTTACAGGGGTGGGAGCAGTACTTC. Residues: CASSLQGWEQYF.

The chain employs TRBV7-2 and TRBJ2-7; D gene unclear. Trimming left V 0 bases short and J 2 bases short, with 5 bases between. The CDR3 extends over 13 amino acids. Germline CDR1 and CDR2: SGHTA and FQGNSA. The CDR3 DNA reads as TGTGCCAGCAGCTTAGCACTTCCCTACGAGCAGTACTTC. Translating it yields CASSLALPYEQYF.

Here the CDR3 DNA reads TGTGCCAGCAGCTCCGGGACAGGGGTATACGAGCAGTACTTC. Translated, it gives CASSSGTGVYEQYF. V and J are TRBV5-6 and TRBJ2-7; 10 bases align to TRBD1. Germline lookup yields CDR1 SGHDT and CDR2 YYEEEE. This CDR3 region has 14 residues. V gave up 3 bases and J gave up 4 bases; unmatched junction bases: 4.

The gene calls are TRBV4-1 and TRBJ1-1; D is possibly TRBD1 (6 bases). CDR3 size: 14 residues. From germline, CDR1 is MGHRA and CDR2 YSYEKL. The germline V and J ends were trimmed by 2 bases and 7 bases, with 14 bases remaining between them. CDR3 protein: CASSQPGVRSEAFF. DNA of the CDR3: TGCGCCAGCAGCCAACCAGGGGTACGGAGTGAAGCTTTCTTT.

This chain uses TRBV10-3 with TRBJ2-7; the D gene is possibly TRBD2 (5 bases). Trimming cost V 4 bases and J 5 bases, with 12 bases left between them. Per the germline V gene, CDR1 is ENHRY and CDR2 is SYGVKD. This CDR3 spans 13 amino acids. As DNA, the CDR3 is TGTGCCATCAGTGGCTGGGCGGGTGACGAGCAGTACTTC. Translated, it gives CAISGWAGDEQYF.

The chain couples TRBV19 to TRBJ2-7; 8 bases are shared with TRBD1. The CDR3 has 14 residues. The trim removed 2 bases at V and 6 bases at J, leaving 6 bases unmatched. Germline CDR1 reads LNHDA; CDR2 reads SQIVND (reference sequence). CDR3 DNA sequence: TGTGCCAGTAGTATACAGGGGGCGCGGTCCGAGCAGTACTTC. Its translation is CASSIQGARSEQYF. The full variable domain, with the rest looked up from reference TRBV19 and TRBJ2-7, is DGGITQSPKYLFRKEGQNVTLSCEQNLNHDAMYWYRQDPGQGLRLIYYSQIVNDFQKGDIAEGYSVSREKKESFPLTVTSAQKNPTAFYLCASSIQGARSEQYFGPGTRLTVT.

The V and J genes are TRBV27 and TRBJ2-5; 8 nucleotides align to TRBD2. Germline V gives CDR1 MNHEY, CDR2 SMNVEV (reference sequence). CDR3 length: 14 residues. The trim removed 6 bases at V and 3 bases at J, leaving 6 bases unmatched. DNA of the CDR3: TGTGCCAGCAGCCGAGCGGGAGTGGAAGAGACCCAGTACTTC. Amino acids: CASSRAGVEETQYF.

The J gene is TRBJ2-1, the V gene TRBV5-3, with TRBD2 matching 8 bases. TRBV5-3 is an ORF, and what it does is uncertain. The CDR3 extends over 16 amino acids. V was clipped by 2 bases and J by 2 bases; unmatched bases: 6. CDR3 sequence reads: CARSLKSGSPYNEQFF. In DNA form, the CDR3 reads TGTGCCAGAAGCTTAAAAAGCGGGAGCCCCTACAATGAGCAGTTCTTC.

The genes are TRBV14 and TRBJ2-3; D not resolved. The CDR3 is 11 amino acids. Per germline, CDR1 SGHDN and CDR2 FVKESK. Trimming took off 1 base at V and 4 bases at J, with 0 bases between the two ends. CDR3 protein: CASSQADTQYF. For the CDR3, the DNA is TGTGCCAGCAGCCAAGCAGATACGCAGTATTTT.

This clone has just a few counts. The chain joins TRBV5-1 to TRBJ2-7; 10 bases fit TRBD1. The V gene end was trimmed by 1 base and the J gene end by 3 bases; junction bases not matched to a gene: 10. The CDR3 runs to 17 residues. CDR1 and CDR2 (germline): SGHRS, YFSETQ. As DNA, the CDR3 is TGCGCCAGCAGCTTGCTTAGCATGGGACAGGGGTTCTACGAGCAGTACTTC. This codes for CASSLLSMGQGFYEQYF.

The rearrangement uses TRBV27 and TRBJ2-7, with a weak D call TRBD2 (6 bases). Germline V gene lookup returns CDR1 MNHEY and CDR2 SMNVEV (reference sequence). Trimming removed 5 bases at V and 3 bases at J, with 11 bases between. This CDR3 comprises 13 residues. The CDR3 DNA follows: TGTGCCAGCAGTGGGGGGAAGATCTACGAGCAGTACTTC. Protein: CASSGGKIYEQYF.

This chain connects TRBV10-3 to TRBJ1-1; 9 bases line up with TRBD1. The germline V gene has CDR1 ENHRY and CDR2 SYGVKD. The CDR3 sequence is 14 residues long. V lost 0 bases, J lost 4 bases, and 0 bases stayed unmatched. The CDR3 sequence: CAISESTGGTEAFF. CDR3 DNA: TGTGCCATCAGTGAGTCGACAGGGGGCACTGAAGCTTTCTTT.

V and J are TRBV2 and TRBJ2-5; 15 bases map to TRBD2. The germline gives CDR1 SNHLY, CDR2 FYNNEI. The J segment lost 4 bases and the V segment lost 2 bases, leaving 2 bases of the junction unmatched. The CDR3 is made up of 16 amino acids. CDR3 sequence (DNA): TGTGCCAGCAGTGAATGGGGACTAGCGGGGGGAGAGACCCAGTACTTC. This encodes CASSEWGLAGGETQYF.

V gene TRBV29-1 combines with J gene TRBJ2-3; no reliable D call. Germline V lookup: CDR1 SQVTM, CDR2 ANQGSEA. The CDR3 sequence is 11 residues long. The ends were cut back, 3 bases at V and 4 bases at J, with 5 bases in the middle. In DNA form, the CDR3 reads TGCAGCGTTGACTCCGCAGATACGCAGTATTTT. Its protein is CSVDSADTQYF.

The chain employs TRBV29-1 and TRBJ1-4; weak D call: TRBD1 (5 bases). V was shortened by 6 bases and J by 5 bases, with 13 bases between the two germline ends. Germline CDR1 reads SQVTM; CDR2 reads ANQGSEA. The CDR3 extends over 13 amino acids. CDR3 bases: TGCAGCGTCCCCGGGGCCTCAAATGAAAAACTGTTTTTT. Encoded protein: CSVPGASNEKLFF. Supplemented by reference TRBV29-1 and TRBJ1-4, the full variable domain reads SAVISQKPSRDICQRGTSLTIQCQVDSQVTMMFWYRQQPGQSLTLIATANQGSEATYESGFVIDKFPISRPNLTFSTLTVSNMSPEDSSIYLCSVPGASNEKLFFGSGTQLSVL.

This chain connects TRBV2 to TRBJ2-7; 8 bases fit TRBD2. CDR3 size: 15 residues. CDR1 SNHLY and CDR2 FYNNEI come from the germline V gene. The V gene end was trimmed by 1 base and the J gene end by 2 bases; junction bases not matched to a gene: 4. CDR3 sequence: CASSEGTSSPYEQYF. CDR3 sequence (DNA): TGTGCCAGCAGTGAAGGGACTAGCTCCCCCTACGAGCAGTACTTC.

CDR3 sequence reads: CASSPASEQFF. CDR3 bases: TGTGCCAGCTCACCGGCTAGTGAGCAGTTCTTC. The rearrangement uses TRBV18 and TRBJ2-1; D unclear. In germline, CDR1 is KGHSH, CDR2 LQKENI. The CDR3 runs 11 residues. The ends were cut back, 3 bases at V and 9 bases at J, with 6 bases in the middle.

The rearrangement joins TRBV5-1 to TRBJ2-7; 7 nucleotides agree with TRBD1. Germline CDR1 reads SGHRS; CDR2 reads YFSETQ. V lost 0 bases and J lost 2; bases outside the gene matches: 5. This CDR3 region has 15 residues. DNA of the CDR3: TGCGCCAGCAGCTTGGGGGGGACAGCTACCTACGAGCAGTACTTC. Its protein product is CASSLGGTATYEQYF.

The chain recombines TRBV2 with TRBJ2-7; D is possibly TRBD2 (6 bases). The CDR3 extends over 16 amino acids. Trimming cost V 6 bases and J 1 base, with 19 bases left between them. Per germline, CDR1 SNHLY and CDR2 FYNNEI. The CDR3 region has the DNA TGTGCCAGCAGGGCTCCGGGACTCGCGGTTTCCTACGAGCAGTACTTC. Amino acid sequence: CASRAPGLAVSYEQYF.

V is TRBV27 and J is TRBJ2-7; TRBD1 is a possible D gene (5 bases). V was pared by 3 bases and J by 10 bases, with 13 bases between. This CDR3 spans 12 amino acids. CDR1 MNHEY and CDR2 SMNVEV come from the germline V gene (reference sequence). CDR3 DNA sequence: TGTGCCAGCAGTTTTGGGCAGGGCCCCCAGTACTTC. It translates to CASSFGQGPQYF.

CDR3 amino acids: CASSYCQPDTQYF. As DNA, the CDR3 is TGTGCCAGCAGTTACTGTCAGCCAGATACGCAGTATTTT. The rearrangement joins TRBV6-7 to TRBJ2-3; D is unclear. TRBV6-7 has ORF status, its function being uncertain. The length of the CDR3 is 13 residues. Trimming pared 1 base from V and 4 bases from J, leaving 6 bases between.

The chain employs TRBV4-1 and TRBJ1-5; D not certain. This CDR3 has 13 amino acids. V was cut by 0 bases and J by 4 bases, with 4 bases left in between. Per germline, CDR1 MGHRA and CDR2 YSYEKL. The CDR3 protein is CASSQDQNQPQHF. The CDR3 DNA reads as TGCGCCAGCAGCCAAGATCAAAATCAGCCCCAGCATTTT.

The CDR3 loop reads CASSLGGNEQFF. CDR3 DNA: TGTGCCAGCAGTTTAGGGGGCAATGAGCAGTTCTTC. V gene TRBV28 combines with J gene TRBJ2-1; D tentatively reads TRBD1 or TRBD2 (5 bases each). V was cut by 2 bases and J by 6 bases, with 5 bases left in between. The CDR3 contains 12 residues. Germline V gene lookup returns CDR1 MDHEN and CDR2 SYDVKM. The variable domain in full, with the rest retrieved from reference TRBV28 and TRBJ2-1, is DVKVTQSSRYLVKRTGEKVFLECVQDMDHENMFWYRQDPGLGLRLIYFSYDVKMKEKGDIPEGYSVSREKKERFSLILESASTNQTSMYLCASSLGGNEQFFGPGTRLTVL.

The chain is built from TRBV18 and TRBJ2-7, with 16 nucleotides matching TRBD2. This CDR3 is built from 15 residues. The V gene's germline CDR1 is KGHSH and CDR2 LQKENI. V lost 5 bases and J lost 6; bases outside the gene matches: 4. The CDR3 loop reads CASSAGTSGGAEQYF. CDR3 in DNA: TGTGCCAGCTCAGCTGGGACTAGCGGGGGGGCCGAGCAGTACTTC.

This chain joins TRBV5-1 and TRBJ1-2, with 7 bases fitting TRBD1. Trimming at V came to 2 bases and at J to 2 bases, leaving 3 bases not matched to a gene. Germline assignment: CDR1 SGHRS and CDR2 YFSETQ. CDR3 length: 14 residues. The CDR3 is CASSFRDSNYGYTF. The CDR3 bases are TGCGCCAGCAGCTTCCGGGACAGCAACTATGGCTACACCTTC.